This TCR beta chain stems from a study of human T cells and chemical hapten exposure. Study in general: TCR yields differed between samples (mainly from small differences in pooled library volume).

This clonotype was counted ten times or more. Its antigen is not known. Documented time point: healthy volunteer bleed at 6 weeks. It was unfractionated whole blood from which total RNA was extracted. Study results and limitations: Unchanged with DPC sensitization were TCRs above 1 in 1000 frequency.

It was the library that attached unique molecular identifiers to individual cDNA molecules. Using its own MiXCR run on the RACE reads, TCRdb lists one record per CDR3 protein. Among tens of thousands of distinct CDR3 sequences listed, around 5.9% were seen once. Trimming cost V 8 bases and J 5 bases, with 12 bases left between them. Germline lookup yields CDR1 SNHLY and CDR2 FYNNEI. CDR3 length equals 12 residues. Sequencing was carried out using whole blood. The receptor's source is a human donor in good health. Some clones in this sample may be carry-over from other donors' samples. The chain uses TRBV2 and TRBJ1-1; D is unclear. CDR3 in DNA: TGTGCCAGCGAGAATTTTCGGACTGAAGCTTTCTTT. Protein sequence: CASENFRTEAFF.